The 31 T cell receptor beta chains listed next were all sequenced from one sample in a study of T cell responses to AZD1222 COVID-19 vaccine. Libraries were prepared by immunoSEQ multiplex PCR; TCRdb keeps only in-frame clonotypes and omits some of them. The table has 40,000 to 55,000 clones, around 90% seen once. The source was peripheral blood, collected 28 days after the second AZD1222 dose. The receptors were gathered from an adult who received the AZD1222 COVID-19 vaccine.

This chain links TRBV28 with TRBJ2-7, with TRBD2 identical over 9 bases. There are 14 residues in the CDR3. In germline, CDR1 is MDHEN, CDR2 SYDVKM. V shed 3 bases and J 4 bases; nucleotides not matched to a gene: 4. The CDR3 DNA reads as TGTGCCAGCAGTTTTCTAGCGGGGCCTTACGAGCAGTACTTC. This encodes CASSFLAGPYEQYF. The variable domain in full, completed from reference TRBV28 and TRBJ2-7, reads DVKVTQSSRYLVKRTGEKVFLECVQDMDHENMFWYRQDPGLGLRLIYFSYDVKMKEKGDIPEGYSVSREKKERFSLILESASTNQTSMYLCASSFLAGPYEQYFGPGTRLTVT.

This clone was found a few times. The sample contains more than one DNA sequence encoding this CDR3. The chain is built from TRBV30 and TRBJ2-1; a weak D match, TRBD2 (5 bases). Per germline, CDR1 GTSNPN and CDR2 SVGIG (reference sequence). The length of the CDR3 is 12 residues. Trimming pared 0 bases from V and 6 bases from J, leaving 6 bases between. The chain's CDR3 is CAWSVLGNEQFF. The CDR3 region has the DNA TGTGCCTGGAGTGTACTAGGCAATGAGCAGTTCTTC. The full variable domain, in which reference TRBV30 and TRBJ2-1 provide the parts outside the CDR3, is SQTIHQWPATLVQPVGSPLSLECTVEGTSNPNLYWYRQAAGRGLQLLFYSVGIGQISSEVPQNLSASRPQDRQFILSSKKLLLSDSGFYLCAWSVLGNEQFFGPGTRLTVL.

The CDR3 DNA sequence: TGTGCCAGCAGTGAATGGGGCACGACAGGAAACATTCAGTACTTC. Translation: CASSEWGTTGNIQYF. The V gene is TRBV25-1, the J gene TRBJ2-4; maybe TRBD1 (6 bases). Trimming took off 1 base at V and 6 bases at J, with 13 bases between the two ends. CDR1 is MGHDK, CDR2 SYGVNS, per germline. This CDR3 region has 15 residues.

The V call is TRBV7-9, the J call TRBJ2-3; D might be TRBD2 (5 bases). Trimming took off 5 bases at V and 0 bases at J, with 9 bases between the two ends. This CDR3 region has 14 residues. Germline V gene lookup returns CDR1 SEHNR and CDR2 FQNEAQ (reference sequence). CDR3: CASSISASTDTQYF. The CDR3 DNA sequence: TGTGCCAGCAGCATTAGCGCAAGCACAGATACGCAGTATTTT. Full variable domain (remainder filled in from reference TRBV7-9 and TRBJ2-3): DTGVSQNPRHKITKRGQNVTFRCDPISEHNRLYWYRQTLGQGPEFLTYFQNEAQLEKSRLLSDRFSAERPKGSFSTLEIQRTEQGDSAMYLCASSISASTDTQYFGPGTRLTVL.

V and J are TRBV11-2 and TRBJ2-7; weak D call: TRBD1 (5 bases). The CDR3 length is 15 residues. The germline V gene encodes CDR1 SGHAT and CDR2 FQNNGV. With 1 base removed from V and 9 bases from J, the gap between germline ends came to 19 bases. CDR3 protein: CASSLVGASSPRQYF. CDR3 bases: TGTGCCAGCAGCTTAGTTGGGGCAAGCAGCCCCCGGCAGTACTTC. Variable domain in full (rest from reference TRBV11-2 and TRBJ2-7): EAGVAQSPRYKIIEKRQSVAFWCNPISGHATLYWYQQILGQGPKLLIQFQNNGVVDDSQLPKDRFSAERLKGVDSTLKIQPAKLEDSAVYLCASSLVGASSPRQYFGPGTRLTVT.

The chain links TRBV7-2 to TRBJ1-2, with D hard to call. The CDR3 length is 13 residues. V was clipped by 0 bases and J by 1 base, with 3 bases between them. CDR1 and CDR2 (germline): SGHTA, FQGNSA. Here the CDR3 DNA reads TGTGCCAGCAGCTTAGCGTATAACTATGGCTACACCTTC. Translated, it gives CASSLAYNYGYTF.

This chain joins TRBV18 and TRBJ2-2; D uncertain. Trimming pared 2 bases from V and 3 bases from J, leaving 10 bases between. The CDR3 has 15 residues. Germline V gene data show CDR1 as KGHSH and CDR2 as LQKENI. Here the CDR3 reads CASSPGKGHTGELFF. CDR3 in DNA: TGTGCCAGCTCACCAGGGAAGGGTCACACCGGGGAGCTGTTTTTT.

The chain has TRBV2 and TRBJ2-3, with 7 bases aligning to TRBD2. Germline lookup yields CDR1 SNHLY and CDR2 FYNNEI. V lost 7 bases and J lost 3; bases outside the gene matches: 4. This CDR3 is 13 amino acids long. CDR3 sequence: CASTGDYTDTQYF. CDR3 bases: TGTGCCAGCACCGGGGACTATACAGATACGCAGTATTTT.

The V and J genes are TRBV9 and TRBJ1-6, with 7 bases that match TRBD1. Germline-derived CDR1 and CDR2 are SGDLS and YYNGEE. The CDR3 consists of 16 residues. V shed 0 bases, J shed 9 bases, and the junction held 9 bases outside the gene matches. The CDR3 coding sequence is TGTGCCAGCAGCGTAGGGGGGGGACAGACCCGTTCACCCCTCCACTTT. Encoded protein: CASSVGGGQTRSPLHF. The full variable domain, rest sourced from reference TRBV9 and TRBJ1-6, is DSGVTQTPKHLITATGQRVTLRCSPRSGDLSVYWYQQSLDQGLQFLIQYYNGEERAKGNILERFSAQQFPDLHSELNLSSLELGDSALYFCASSVGGGQTRSPLHFGNGTRLTVT.

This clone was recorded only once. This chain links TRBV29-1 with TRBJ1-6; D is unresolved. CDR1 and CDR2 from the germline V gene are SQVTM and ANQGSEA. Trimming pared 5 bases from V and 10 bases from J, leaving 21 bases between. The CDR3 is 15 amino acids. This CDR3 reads CSVRAGFGYGSPLHF. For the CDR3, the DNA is TGCAGCGTTCGTGCGGGGTTTGGGTATGGATCACCCCTCCACTTT.

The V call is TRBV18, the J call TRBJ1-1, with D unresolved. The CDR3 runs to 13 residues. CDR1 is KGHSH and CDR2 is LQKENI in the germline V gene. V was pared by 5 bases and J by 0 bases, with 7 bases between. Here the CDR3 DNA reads TGTGCCAGCTCATTCGACGTGAACACTGAAGCTTTCTTT. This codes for CASSFDVNTEAFF.

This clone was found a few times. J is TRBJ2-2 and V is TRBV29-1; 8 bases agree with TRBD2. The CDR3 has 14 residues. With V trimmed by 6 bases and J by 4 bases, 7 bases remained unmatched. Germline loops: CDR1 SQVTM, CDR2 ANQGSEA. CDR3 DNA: TGCAGCGTAATAGCGGGAACCTTCACCGGGGAGCTGTTTTTT. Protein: CSVIAGTFTGELFF.

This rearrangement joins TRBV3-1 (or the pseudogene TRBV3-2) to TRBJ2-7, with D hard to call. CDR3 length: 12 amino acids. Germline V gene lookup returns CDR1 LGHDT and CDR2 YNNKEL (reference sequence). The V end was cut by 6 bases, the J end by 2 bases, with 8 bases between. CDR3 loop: CASSGRAYEQYF. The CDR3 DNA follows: TGTGCCAGCAGTGGACGGGCCTACGAGCAGTACTTC.

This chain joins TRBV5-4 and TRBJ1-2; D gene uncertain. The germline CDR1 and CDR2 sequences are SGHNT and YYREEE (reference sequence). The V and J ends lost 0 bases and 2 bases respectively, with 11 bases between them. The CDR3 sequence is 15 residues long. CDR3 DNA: TGTGCCAGCAGCTTGGTGGGCCTGGAGAACTATGGCTACACCTTC. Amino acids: CASSLVGLENYGYTF.

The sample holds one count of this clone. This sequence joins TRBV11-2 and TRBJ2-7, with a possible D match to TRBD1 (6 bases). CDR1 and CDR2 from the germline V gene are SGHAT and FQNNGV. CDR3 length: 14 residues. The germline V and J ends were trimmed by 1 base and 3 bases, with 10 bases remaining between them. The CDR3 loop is CASSLVSGVYEQYF. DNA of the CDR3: TGTGCCAGCAGCTTAGTTTCAGGGGTCTACGAGCAGTACTTC.

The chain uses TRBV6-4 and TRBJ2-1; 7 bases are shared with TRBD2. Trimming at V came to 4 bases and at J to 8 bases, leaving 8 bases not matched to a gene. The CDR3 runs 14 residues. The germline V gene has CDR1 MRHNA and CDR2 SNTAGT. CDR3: CASSGEGSGHEQFF. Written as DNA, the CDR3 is TGTGCCAGCAGTGGAGAGGGTAGCGGGCATGAGCAGTTCTTC.

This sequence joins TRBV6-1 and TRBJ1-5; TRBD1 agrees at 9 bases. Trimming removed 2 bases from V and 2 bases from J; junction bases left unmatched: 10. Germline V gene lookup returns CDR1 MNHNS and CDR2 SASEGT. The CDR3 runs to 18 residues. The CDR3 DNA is TGTGCCAGCAGTGAACCCCTGGGGACAGGGAACGGCAATCAGCCCCAGCATTTT. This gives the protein CASSEPLGTGNGNQPQHF.

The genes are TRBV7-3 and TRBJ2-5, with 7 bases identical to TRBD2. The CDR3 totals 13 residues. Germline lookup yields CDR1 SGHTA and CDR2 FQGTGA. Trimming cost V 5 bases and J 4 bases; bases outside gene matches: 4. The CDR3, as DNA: TGTGCCAGCAGCCCCGGACTAGGAGAGACCCAGTACTTC. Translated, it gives CASSPGLGETQYF.

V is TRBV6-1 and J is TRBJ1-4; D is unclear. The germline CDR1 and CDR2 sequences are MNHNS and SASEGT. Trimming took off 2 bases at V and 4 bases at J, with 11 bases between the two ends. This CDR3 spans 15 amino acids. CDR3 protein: CASSETPQDNEKLFF. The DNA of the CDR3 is TGTGCCAGCAGTGAAACACCTCAGGATAATGAAAAACTGTTTTTT.

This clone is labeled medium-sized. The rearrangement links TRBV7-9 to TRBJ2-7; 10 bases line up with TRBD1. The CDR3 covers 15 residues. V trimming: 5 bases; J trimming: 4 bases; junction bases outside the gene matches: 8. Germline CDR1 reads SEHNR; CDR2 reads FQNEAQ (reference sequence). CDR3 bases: TGTGCCAGCAGCCCCCGGACAGGGGGAAGATACGAGCAGTACTTC. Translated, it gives CASSPRTGGRYEQYF.

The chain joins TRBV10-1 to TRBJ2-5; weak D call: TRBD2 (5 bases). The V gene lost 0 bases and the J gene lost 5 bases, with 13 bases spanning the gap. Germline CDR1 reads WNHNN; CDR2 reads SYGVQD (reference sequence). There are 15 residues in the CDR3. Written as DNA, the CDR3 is TGCGCCAGCAGTGAGTCAAGAGGGTTCGGGGAGACCCAGTACTTC. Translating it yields CASSESRGFGETQYF.

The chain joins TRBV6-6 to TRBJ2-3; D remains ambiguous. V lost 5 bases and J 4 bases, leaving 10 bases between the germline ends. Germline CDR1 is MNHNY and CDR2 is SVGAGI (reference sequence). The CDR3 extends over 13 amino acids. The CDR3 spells CASSALGADTQYF. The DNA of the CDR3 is TGTGCCAGCAGTGCACTCGGCGCAGATACGCAGTATTTT.

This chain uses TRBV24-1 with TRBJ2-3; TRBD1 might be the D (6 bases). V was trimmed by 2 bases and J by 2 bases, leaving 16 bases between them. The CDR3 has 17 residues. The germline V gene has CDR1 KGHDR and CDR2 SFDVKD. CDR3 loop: CATSDSYGGMDTDTQYF. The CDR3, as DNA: TGTGCCACCAGTGATTCCTATGGGGGCATGGACACAGATACGCAGTATTTT.

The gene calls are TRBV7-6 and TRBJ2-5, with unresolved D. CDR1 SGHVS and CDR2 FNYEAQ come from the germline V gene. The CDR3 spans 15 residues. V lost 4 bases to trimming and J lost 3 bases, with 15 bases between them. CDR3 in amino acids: CASSSPGPTKETQYF. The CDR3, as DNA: TGTGCCAGCAGCTCCCCTGGACCCACAAAAGAGACCCAGTACTTC.

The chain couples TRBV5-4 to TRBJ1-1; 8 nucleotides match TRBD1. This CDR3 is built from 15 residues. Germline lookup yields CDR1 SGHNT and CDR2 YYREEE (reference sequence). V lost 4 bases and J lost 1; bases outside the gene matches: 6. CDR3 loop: CASSPRTGRNTEAFF. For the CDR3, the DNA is TGTGCCAGCAGCCCCCGGACAGGGAGGAACACTGAAGCTTTCTTT.

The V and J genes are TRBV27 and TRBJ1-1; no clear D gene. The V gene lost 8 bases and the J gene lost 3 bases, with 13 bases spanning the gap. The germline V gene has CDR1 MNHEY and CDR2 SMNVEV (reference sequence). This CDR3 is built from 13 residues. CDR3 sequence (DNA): TGTGCCAGCGCCCGGGTGGGAGACACTGAAGCTTTCTTT. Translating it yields CASARVGDTEAFF.

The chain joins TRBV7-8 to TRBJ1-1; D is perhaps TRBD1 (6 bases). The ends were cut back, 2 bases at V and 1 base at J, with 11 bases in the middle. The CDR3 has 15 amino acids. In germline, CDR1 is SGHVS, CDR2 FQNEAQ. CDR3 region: CASSLNRAPNTEAFF. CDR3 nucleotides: TGTGCCAGCAGCTTAAACAGGGCTCCGAACACTGAAGCTTTCTTT.

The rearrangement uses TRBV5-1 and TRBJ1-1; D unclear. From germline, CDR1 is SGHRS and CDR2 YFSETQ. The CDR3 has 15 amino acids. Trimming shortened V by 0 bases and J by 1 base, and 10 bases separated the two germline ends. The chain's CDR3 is CASSLAQRKNTEAFF. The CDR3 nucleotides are TGCGCCAGCAGCTTGGCCCAACGGAAGAACACTGAAGCTTTCTTT. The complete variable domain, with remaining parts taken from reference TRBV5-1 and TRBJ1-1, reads KAGVTQTPRYLIKTRGQQVTLSCSPISGHRSVSWYQQTPGQGLQFLFEYFSETQRNKGNFPGRFSGRQFSNSRSEMNVSTLELGDSALYLCASSLAQRKNTEAFFGQGTRLTVV.

The CDR3 DNA follows: TGTGCCTGGAGTGCCAGAGGTGAAAAACTGTTTTTT. This gives the protein CAWSARGEKLFF. The rearrangement uses TRBV30 and TRBJ1-4; no definite D call. Germline V CDR1 and CDR2: GTSNPN, SVGIG (reference sequence). The ends were cut back, 1 base at V and 7 bases at J, with 7 bases in the middle. This CDR3 region has 12 residues.

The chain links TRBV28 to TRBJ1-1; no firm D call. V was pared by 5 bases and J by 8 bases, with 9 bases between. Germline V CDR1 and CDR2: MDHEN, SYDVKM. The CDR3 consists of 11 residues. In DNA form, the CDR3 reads TGTGCCAGCAGTAGGAGCGGGGAAGCTTTCTTT. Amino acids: CASSRSGEAFF.

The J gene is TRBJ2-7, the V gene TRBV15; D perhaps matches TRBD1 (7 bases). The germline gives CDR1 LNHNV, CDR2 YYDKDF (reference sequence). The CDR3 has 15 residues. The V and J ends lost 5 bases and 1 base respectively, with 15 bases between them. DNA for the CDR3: TGTGCCACCAGCGTCGGACAGGAGGGGTCCTACGAGCAGTACTTC. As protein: CATSVGQEGSYEQYF.